This paragraph reports one T cell receptor (beta chain). The antigen it recognizes is unknown. A much bigger clone sits one base away, suggesting this may be a read error. The sample is drawn from a study of identical twins (dated by TCRdb to 2016 to 2017). Background for the entire study: TCR alpha and beta repertoires from monozygotic twins, unrelated adults of various ages and cord blood were deep-sequenced to test whether fetal clonotypes persist. Replicate twin experiments were performed at different times using different library preparation protocols to rule out contamination. Points the paper makes about the study in general: Compared with coincidental sharing between unrelated individuals, out-of-frame TCR alpha sequences shared between twins showed an excess of sequences with low generation probability. In beta out-of-frame sequences, excess twin sharing was weaker, because having fewer shared sequences lowered the signal-to-noise ratio. Recombination models systematically underestimated out-of-frame TCR alpha sharing in monozygotic twins but agreed with sharing between unrelated individuals. Abundant cord blood beta clonotypes had fewer insertions, young adult naive repertoires showed a similar but weaker trend, and memory repertoires showed no such trend. Zero-insertion analyses could be partly confounded by invariant T cells such as MAIT and iNKT, though diverse VJ usage argued against such confounding for most clonotypes. Because the same donors could not be followed over many years, the conclusions depended on cross-sectional statistical analysis.

CDR1 is given as LGHNA and CDR2 as YNFKEQ, both from the germline V gene. From the cysteine through the phenylalanine, the CDR3 covers 15 amino acids. The read is trimmed to its CDR3 DNA, 45 bases read in frame from base 1. The protocol used for the library was 5' RACE. Instrument used: Illumina HiSeq 2000. Template switching introduced a universal primer binding site; the final cDNA contained a unique molecular identifier, enabling accurate counting of TCR cDNA molecules. Specific primers in the conserved constant-segment region were used to synthesize first-strand cDNA for TCR alpha and beta chains. To control for contamination, every cDNA library was double barcoded, receiving both a SMART-Mk sample barcode and Illumina barcodes. TruSeq adapter sequences and Illumina sample barcodes were added in two successive PCR steps. The TCR alpha and beta cDNA libraries were sequenced on the Illumina HiSeq platform using custom primers. The study's own analysis went as follows. Raw reads were processed with MiGEC to extract unique molecular identifiers, and MiXCR was used to determine CDR3 positions. For each individual, recombination models were inferred using an EM algorithm with the repgenHMM and IGoR tools. Shared clonotypes were analyzed with the tcR package in R, and sharing was normalized by the product of cloneset sizes. To study raw recombination without the effects of thymic and clonal selection, out-of-frame nonproductive sequences were analyzed. In TCRdb, the public reads were trimmed at Q25 with fastp and aligned with MiXCR, with productive beta chains retained. CDR3 protein sequences are deduplicated, and each keeps its most common genes and DNA. TCRdb's processing, not the study's, gives the V and J calls here. In this sample the table shows approximately 690,000 distinct CDR3 sequences, 5.5% to 6.5% of which occur a single time. The ten largest clones take up 1.5% to 2% of the sample.

Every donor in the study was a healthy Caucasian. The study also sequenced three unrelated non-twin adults: a male aged 18 to 30, a male aged 50 to 59 and a female aged 50 to 59. Using Miltenyi CD45RO+ enrichment and human naive T-cell isolation kits, memory (CD45RO+) and naive T cells were isolated from PBMC. The TCR comes from a man aged 18 to 35 in good health. The sequencing sample was made of naive T cells sorted from blood. The intended sense of this specimen's cell subset or site label: cells isolated with a human naive T-cell isolation kit. The chain couples TRBV4-2 to TRBJ2-1; no D segment can be confidently identified. The encoded CDR3 is CARSPKGSDYNEQFF. The DNA sequence is given as TGTGCCAGAAGCCCCAAGGGATCGGACTACAATGAGCAGTTCTTC.